This T cell receptor beta chain originates from a study of Ad26.COV2.S vaccination and SARS-CoV-2 variants. As to treatment: over 15 received Ad26.COV2.S at low or high dose, single or two shots; roughly five received placebo; per-sample allocation not given. Following the first vaccine or placebo injection, samples were taken on day 63. The CDR3 totals 16 residues. The V gene end was trimmed by 1 base and the J gene end by 5 bases; junction bases not matched to a gene: 5. Germline V CDR1 and CDR2: SGHAT, FQDESV (reference sequence). Profiling relied on immunoSEQ multiplex PCR, and the TCRdb table lists in-frame clones only, not all of them. The sample includes about 400,000 clones, approximately 89% seen only once; the top ten take under 2%.

The sequence came from a person aged 18-60 years who received the Ad26.COV2.S COVID-19 vaccine or a placebo. The chain carries TRBV11-1 and TRBJ2-1, with 10 bases aligning to TRBD2. Material: peripheral blood, obtained in a trial of Ad26.COV2.S vaccine versus placebo. In DNA, the CDR3 is TGTGCCAGCAGCTTAGAAGGGACTAGCGTCCACAATGAGCAGTTCTTC. This codes for CASSLEGTSVHNEQFF. Based on the CDR3 plus reference TRBV11-1 and TRBJ2-1, the full variable domain is EAEVAQSPRYKITEKSQAVAFWCDPISGHATLYWYRQILGQGPELLVQFQDESVVDDSQLPKDRFSAERLKGVDSTLKIQPAELGDSAMYLCASSLEGTSVHNEQFFGPGTRLTVL.